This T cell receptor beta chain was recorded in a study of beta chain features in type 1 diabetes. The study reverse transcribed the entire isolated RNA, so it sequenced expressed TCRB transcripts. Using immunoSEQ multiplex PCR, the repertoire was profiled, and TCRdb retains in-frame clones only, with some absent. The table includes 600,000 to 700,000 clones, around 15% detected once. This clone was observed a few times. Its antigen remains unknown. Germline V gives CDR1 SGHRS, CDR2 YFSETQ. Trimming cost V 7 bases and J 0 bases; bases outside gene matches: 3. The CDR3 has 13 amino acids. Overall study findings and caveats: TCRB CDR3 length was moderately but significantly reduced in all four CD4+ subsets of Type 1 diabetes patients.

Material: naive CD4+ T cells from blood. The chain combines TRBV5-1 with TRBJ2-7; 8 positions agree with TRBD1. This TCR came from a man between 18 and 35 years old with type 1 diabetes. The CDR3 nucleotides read TGCGCCAGCGGACAGGGAAACTCCTACGAGCAGTACTTC. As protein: CASGQGNSYEQYF.